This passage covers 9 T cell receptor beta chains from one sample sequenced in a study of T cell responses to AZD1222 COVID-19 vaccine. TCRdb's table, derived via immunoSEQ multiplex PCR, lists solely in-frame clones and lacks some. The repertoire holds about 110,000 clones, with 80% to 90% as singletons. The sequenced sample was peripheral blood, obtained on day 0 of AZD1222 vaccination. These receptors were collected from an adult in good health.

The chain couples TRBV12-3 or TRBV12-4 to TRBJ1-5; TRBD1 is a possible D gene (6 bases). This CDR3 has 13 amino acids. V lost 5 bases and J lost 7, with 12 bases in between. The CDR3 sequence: CASSPQGGQPQHF. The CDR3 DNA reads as TGTGCCAGCAGTCCGCAAGGGGGACAGCCCCAGCATTTT.

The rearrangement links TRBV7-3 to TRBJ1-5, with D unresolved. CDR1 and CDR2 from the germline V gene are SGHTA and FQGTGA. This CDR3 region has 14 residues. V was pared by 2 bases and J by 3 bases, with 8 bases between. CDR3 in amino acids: CASSLYPYNQPQHF. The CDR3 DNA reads TGTGCCAGCAGCTTATATCCGTACAATCAGCCCCAGCATTTT.

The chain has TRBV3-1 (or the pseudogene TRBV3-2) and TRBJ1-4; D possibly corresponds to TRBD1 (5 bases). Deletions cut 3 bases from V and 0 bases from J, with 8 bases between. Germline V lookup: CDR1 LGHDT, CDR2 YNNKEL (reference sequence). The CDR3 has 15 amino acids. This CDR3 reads CASSQGPATNEKLFF. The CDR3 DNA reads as TGTGCCAGCAGCCAGGGGCCTGCAACTAATGAAAAACTGTTTTTT.

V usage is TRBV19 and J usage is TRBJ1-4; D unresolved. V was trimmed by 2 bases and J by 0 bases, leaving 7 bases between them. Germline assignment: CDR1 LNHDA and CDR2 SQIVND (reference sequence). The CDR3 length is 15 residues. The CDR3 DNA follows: TGTGCCAGTAGTATAAGGGAAACAACTAATGAAAAACTGTTTTTT. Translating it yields CASSIRETTNEKLFF.

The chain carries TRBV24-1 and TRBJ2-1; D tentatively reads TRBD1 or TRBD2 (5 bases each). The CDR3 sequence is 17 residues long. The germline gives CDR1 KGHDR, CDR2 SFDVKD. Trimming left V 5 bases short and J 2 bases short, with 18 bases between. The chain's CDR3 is CATSARRGEGAYNEQFF. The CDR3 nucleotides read TGTGCCACCAGTGCCCGAAGGGGAGAAGGGGCCTACAATGAGCAGTTCTTC.

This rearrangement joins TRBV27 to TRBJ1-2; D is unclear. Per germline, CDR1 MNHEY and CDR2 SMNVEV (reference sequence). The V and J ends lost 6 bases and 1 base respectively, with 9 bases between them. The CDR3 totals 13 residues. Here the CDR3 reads CASSLTYNYGYTF. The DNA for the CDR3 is TGTGCCAGCAGCCTGACCTATAACTATGGCTACACCTTC.

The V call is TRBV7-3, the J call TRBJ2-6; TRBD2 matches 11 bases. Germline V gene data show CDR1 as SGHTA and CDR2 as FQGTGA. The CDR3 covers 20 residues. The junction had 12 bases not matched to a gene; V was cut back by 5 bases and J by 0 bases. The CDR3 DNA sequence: TGTGCCAGCAGCGGAAGAGGGACTAGCGGCTTTCCCTCTGGGGCCAACGTCCTGACTTTC. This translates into CASSGRGTSGFPSGANVLTF.

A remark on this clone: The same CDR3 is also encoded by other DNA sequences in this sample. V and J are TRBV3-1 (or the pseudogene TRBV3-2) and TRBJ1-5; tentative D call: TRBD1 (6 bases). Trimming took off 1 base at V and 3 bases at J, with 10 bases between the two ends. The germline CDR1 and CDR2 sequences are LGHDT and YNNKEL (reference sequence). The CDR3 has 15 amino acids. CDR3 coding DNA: TGTGCCAGCAGCCAAGGAGGGGGTAACAATCAGCCCCAGCATTTT. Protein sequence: CASSQGGGNNQPQHF.

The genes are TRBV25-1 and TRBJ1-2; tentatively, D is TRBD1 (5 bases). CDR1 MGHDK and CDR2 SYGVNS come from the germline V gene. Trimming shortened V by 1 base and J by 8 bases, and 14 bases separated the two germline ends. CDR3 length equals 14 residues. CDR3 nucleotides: TGTGCCAGCAGTGAATTCAGTGGGGCGAAAGGCTACACCTTC. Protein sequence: CASSEFSGAKGYTF.